The T cell receptor (beta chain) under discussion was sequenced for a study of radiotherapy plus CTLA-4 blockade in lung cancer. The wider study: Objective responses were seen in more than 15% of patients, disease control in around 30%.

CTLA-4 blockade with ipilimumab, together with focal radiation, was given to patients with chemo-refractory metastatic non-small-cell lung cancer. In the case of this clone: What it recognizes is unknown.

This table comes from immunoSEQ multiplex PCR, and its TCRdb copy is limited to in-frame clones, with some not included. The table includes roughly 77,000 clones, roughly 74% detected once. Study results and caveats: Peripheral blood showed expansion of tumor-derived TCR clones after radiotherapy and ipilimumab.

CDR1 and CDR2 (germline): SGDLS, YYNGEE. The length of the CDR3 is 14 residues. The trim removed 7 bases at V and 3 bases at J, leaving 6 bases unmatched. Sequences were derived from peripheral blood, sampled from a patient treated with radiotherapy plus ipilimumab. This receptor was taken from a human donor with non-small cell lung cancer whose response to radiotherapy plus ipilimumab could not be evaluated. This chain uses TRBV9 with TRBJ2-7, with 11 nucleotides matching TRBD1. The CDR3 DNA is TGTGCCAGCGCCGCCGGGACAGGGGGCTACGAGCAGTACTTC. The encoded protein is CASAAGTGGYEQYF.